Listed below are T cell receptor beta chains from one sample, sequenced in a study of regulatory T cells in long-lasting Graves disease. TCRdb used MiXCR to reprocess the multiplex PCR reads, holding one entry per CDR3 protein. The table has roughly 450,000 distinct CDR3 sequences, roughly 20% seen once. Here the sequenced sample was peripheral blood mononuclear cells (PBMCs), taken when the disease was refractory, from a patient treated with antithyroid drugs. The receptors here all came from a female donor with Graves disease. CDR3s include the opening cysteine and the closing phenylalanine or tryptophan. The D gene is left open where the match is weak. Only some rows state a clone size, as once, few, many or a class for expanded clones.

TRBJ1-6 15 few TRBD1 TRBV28 TGTGCCAGCACCATATTCAACAGGGGAAATTCACCCCTCCACTTT CASTIFNRGNSPLHF
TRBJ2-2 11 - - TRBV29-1 TGCAGCGCTACAGGTACCGGGGAGCTGTTTTTT CSATGTGELFF
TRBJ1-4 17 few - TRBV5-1 TGCGCCAGCAGCGCCGGCGGGTCTGTGACGACTAATGAAAAACTGTTTTTT CASSAGGSVTTNEKLFF
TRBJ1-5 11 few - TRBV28 TGTGCCAGCAGTTTTTCTTCGTCCCAGCATTTT CASSFSSSQHF
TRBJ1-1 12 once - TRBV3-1 TGTGCCAGCAGCCAATCGAACGCTGAAGCTTTCTTT CASSQSNAEAFF
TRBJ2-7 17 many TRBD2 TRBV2 TGTGCCAGCAGTGAAGGCTCGACTAGCGGCTCTCCTACGAGGCAGTACTTC CASSEGSTSGSPTRQYF
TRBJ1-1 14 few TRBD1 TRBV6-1 TGTGCCAGCAGGGGGGACAGGTTGGACACTGAAGCTTTCTTT CASRGDRLDTEAFF
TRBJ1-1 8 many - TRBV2 TGTGCCAGCACTGGAGCTTTCTTT CASTGAFF
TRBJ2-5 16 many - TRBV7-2 TGTGCCAGCAGCTTATTTGTCAGGGGCGGTCGGGAGACCCAGTACTTC CASSLFVRGGRETQYF
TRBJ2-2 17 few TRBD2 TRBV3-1 TGTGCCAGCAGCCAAGCGGGAGGGAGGTATGGCACCGGGGAGCTGTTTTTT CASSQAGGRYGTGELFF
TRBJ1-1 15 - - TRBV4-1 TGCGCCAGCAGCCAAGTACGGGGGAGGGACACTGAAGCTTTCTTT CASSQVRGRDTEAFF
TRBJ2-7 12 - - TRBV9 TGTGCCAGCAGCGTAGCCCCGGACCGGCAGTACTTC CASSVAPDRQYF
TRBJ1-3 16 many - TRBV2 TGTGCCAGCAGTGAAGCGCTTCCCGGAGCTGGAAACACCATATATTTT CASSEALPGAGNTIYF
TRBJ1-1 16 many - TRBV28 TGTGCCAGCAACCCCTTTGTTGGGGGCACGAACACTGAAGCTTTCTTT CASNPFVGGTNTEAFF
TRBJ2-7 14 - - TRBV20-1 TGCAGTGCTAGAGATCTAACGGAAACCTACGAGCAGTACTTC CSARDLTETYEQYF
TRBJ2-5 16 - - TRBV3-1 TGTGCCAGCAGCCAAGGTGTCGGACGGTCGAAAGAGACCCAGTACTTC CASSQGVGRSKETQYF
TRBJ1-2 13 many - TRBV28 TGTGCCAGCGGAAAGGAAACGTTCGATGGCTACACCTTC CASGKETFDGYTF
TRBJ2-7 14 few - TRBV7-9 TGTGCCAGCAGCTCAGCGCAAATCACCTACGAGCAGTACTTC CASSSAQITYEQYF
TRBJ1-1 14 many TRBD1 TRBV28 TGTGCCAGCAGGACAGGGGGAATGAACACTGAAGCTTTCTTT CASRTGGMNTEAFF
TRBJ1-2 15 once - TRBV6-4 TGTGCCAGCAGTCCATGGGCCTCCGGTGACCATGGCTACACCTTC CASSPWASGDHGYTF
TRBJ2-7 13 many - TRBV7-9 TGTGCCAGCAGCTCGCTGGGTGACTACGAGCAGTACTTC CASSSLGDYEQYF
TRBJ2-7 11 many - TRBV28 TGTGCCAGCAGTTCCAATCCACTGACGTACTTC CASSSNPLTYF
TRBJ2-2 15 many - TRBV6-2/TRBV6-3 TGTGCCAGCAGTTTTACGGAGACAGCTACCGGGGAGCTGTTTTTT CASSFTETATGELFF
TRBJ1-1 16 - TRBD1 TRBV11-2 TGTGCCAGCAGCCCGGGCGCAGGGGGCTTTGGCGCTGAAGCTTTCTTT CASSPGAGGFGAEAFF
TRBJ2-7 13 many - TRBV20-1 TGCAGTGCTAGAGAGGCAAGCTCCTACGAGCAGTACTTC CSAREASSYEQYF
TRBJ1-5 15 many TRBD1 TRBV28 TGTGCCAGCAGTCATACAGGGGGAAGCAATCAGCCCCAGCATTTT CASSHTGGSNQPQHF
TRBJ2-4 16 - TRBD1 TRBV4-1 TGCGCCAGCAGCCACCCGACAGGGGATAGCAAAAACATTCAGTACTTC CASSHPTGDSKNIQYF
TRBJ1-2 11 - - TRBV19 TGTGCCAGTTATGAGGGGAATGGCTACACCTTC CASYEGNGYTF
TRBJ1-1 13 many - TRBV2 TGTGCCAGCAGTGTCTTAGGTTACACTGAAGCTTTCTTT CASSVLGYTEAFF
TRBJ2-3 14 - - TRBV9 TGTGCCAGCAGCGTAGCTGGGGGCGCAGATACGCAGTATTTT CASSVAGGADTQYF
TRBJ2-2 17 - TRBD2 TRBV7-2 TGTGCCAGCAGCTTAGGGGTCCCGACTAGCTCCCACGGGGAGCTGTTTTTT CASSLGVPTSSHGELFF
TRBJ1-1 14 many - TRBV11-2 TGTGCCAGCAGCTTGGGCCGGGCAAACACTGAAGCTTTCTTT CASSLGRANTEAFF
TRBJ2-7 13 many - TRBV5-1 TGCGCCAGCAGCTTTAACAGGTTCTACGAGCAGTACTTC CASSFNRFYEQYF
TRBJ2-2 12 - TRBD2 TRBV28 TGTGCCAGCAGTTTAGCGGGAGACCCGACCTTTTTT CASSLAGDPTFF
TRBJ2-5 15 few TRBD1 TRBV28 TGTGCCAGCTCAACGGGAACAGGGGCTAAAGGGACCCAGTACTTC CASSTGTGAKGTQYF
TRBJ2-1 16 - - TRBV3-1 TGTGCCAGCAGCCCCGCAACGGGACCCTCCTACAATGAGCAGTTCTTC CASSPATGPSYNEQFF
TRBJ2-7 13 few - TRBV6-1 TGTGCCACGGAGGGACCAAGCTCCTACGAGCAGTACTTC CATEGPSSYEQYF
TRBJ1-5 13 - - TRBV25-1 TGTGCCAGCAGTGAACAGGGGCGGCAGCCCCAGCATTTT CASSEQGRQPQHF
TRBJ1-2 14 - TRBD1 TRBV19 TGTGCCAGCGCGAGGACAGGAAAGAACTATGGCTACACCTTC CASARTGKNYGYTF
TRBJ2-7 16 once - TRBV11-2 TGTGCCAGCAGCCAAGTGGTCGGGGACGGCACCTACGAGCAGTACTTC CASSQVVGDGTYEQYF
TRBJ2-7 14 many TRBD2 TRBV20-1 TGCAGTGCTAGAGATCATCTAGCGGGCTACGAGCAGTACTTC CSARDHLAGYEQYF
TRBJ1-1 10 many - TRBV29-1 TGCAGCGTTTTGGACGAGGAGGCTTTCTTT CSVLDEEAFF
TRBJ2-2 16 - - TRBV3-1 TGTGCCAGCAGCCAAGGTTGGGGGTGGAAGACCGGGGAGCTGTTTTTT CASSQGWGWKTGELFF
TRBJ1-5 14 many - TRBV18 TGTGCCAGCTCACGTGCGGGAGGGACTCAGCCCCAGCATTTT CASSRAGGTQPQHF
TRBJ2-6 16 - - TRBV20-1 TGCAGTGCTCGCGAGGGGGGTTACACTGGGGCCAACGTCCTGACTTTC CSAREGGYTGANVLTF
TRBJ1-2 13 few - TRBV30 TGTGCCTCCCTCGGAAGGCCCCCCTATGGCTACACCTTC CASLGRPPYGYTF
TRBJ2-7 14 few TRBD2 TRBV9 TGTGCCAGCAGCGCAACTAGCGGGCCCTACGAGCAGTACTTC CASSATSGPYEQYF
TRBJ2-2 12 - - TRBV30 TGTGCCTGGAGTACTAACACCGGGGAGCTGTTTTTT CAWSTNTGELFF